The clone carrying this T cell receptor (beta chain) was seen many times. Its matching antigen is unknown. This entry belongs to a study of T-cell memory formation after mild COVID-19. Study-level information: TCR clusters were mostly confined to one donor each.

Regarding the study as a whole: Clones which contracted sat mainly in CM and EM if CD4+, and in EMRA if CD8+. In second-wave clones peaking day 37, SARS-CoV-2 specificity remained unconfirmed.

Deletions cut 4 bases from V and 2 bases from J, with 15 bases between. Germline lookup yields CDR1 MGHDK and CDR2 SYGVNS. This CDR3 has 15 residues. Constant-segment primers and 5'RACE yielded cDNA libraries for TCR alpha and TCR beta, each carrying sample barcodes and UMIs. TCRdb recomputed calls from the 5' RACE reads with MiXCR, one row per CDR3 protein. This sample has more than 450,000 distinct CDR3 sequences, with about a sixth found just once. This chain uses TRBV25-1 with TRBJ2-7; D might be TRBD1 (5 bases). The origin of this receptor is an adult woman who had mild COVID-19 (a few samples of this study predate the infection). Cell type and time point are not known. The source material was PBMCs or a T cell subset sorted from them (not recorded which). Written as DNA, the CDR3 is TGTGCCAGCAGTGTAGGGTCAGGGCAGACCTACGAGCAGTACTTC. Translation gives CASSVGSGQTYEQYF.